This TCR beta chain came from a study of shared clonotypes between healthy human individuals (dated by TCRdb to the early 2020s). Broadly, across the study: A couple of women and a few men aged 18 to 49 years were included in the cohort. Per donor, three plates each were used for CD4 naive and CD4 memory, two for CD8 naive, and one for CD8 memory. To estimate repertoire size and how much clonotypes are shared between individuals, the study performed deep sequencing of blood TCR repertoires from roughly five healthy adults. To increase sequencing depth and limit assay-specific biases, different laboratories used diverse techniques to prepare libraries and sequence TCR repertoires. Each donor's leukapheresis produced roughly between about 0.9 and 9.5 billion PBMCs. Overall study outcomes, separate from this receptor: Sharing across a few donors was observed for about 5% of naive CD4, 3% to 3.5% of naive CD8, about 2.5% of memory CD4, and roughly 0.4% of memory CD8 clonotypes. Clonotypes shared by all four sorted-subset donors showed higher generation probabilities than non-shared clonotypes. Larger estimated clonotype richness was generally found for naive subsets than for memory subsets. Even with the large sequencing depth, rarefaction of the sorted-subset datasets indicated that sequencing was incomplete. Sampling was restricted to blood, and TCR repertoires in tissues likely differ from the TCR repertoires found in blood. Pairwise subsampling led to the expectation that sequencing depth would affect the degree of clonotype sharing among donors. Because the study included a small number of donors, the genetic and exposure-history diversity represented was limited.

Concerning this clone itself: Its antigen is not yet known. Base qualities were left out, and no much larger clone turns up one base away.

At the junction V is shortened by 5 bases and J by 5 bases, with 11 bases in between. Taken from cysteine to phenylalanine, the CDR3 has 13 residues. Here the CDR3 DNA is all that survives: 39 bases in frame from base 1. CDR1 and CDR2 were assigned from the germline V gene (reference sequence) as SGHAT and FQDESV. Using the deep immunoSEQ assay, multiplex PCR amplified TCR CDR3 regions from genomic DNA. Genomic DNA extracted from each cell subset was distributed evenly over all wells of several immunoSEQ 96-well plates, and each plate served as one replicate. For sorted subsets, each replicate PCR was loaded with 200 ng genomic DNA, equivalent to roughly 30,000 T cell genomes. Purified libraries were quantified with a Qubit 3.0 fluorometer, sized on a Bioanalyzer 2100, and re-quantified with the KAPA Library Quantification kit. A separate single-read 150-cycle Illumina NextSeq 550 flow cell was used to sequence each immunoSEQ 96-well plate. As for the authors' bioinformatics: Because the immunoSEQ output included only junctional sequences and no quality scores, the filtering could not be the same as the filtering used for full-length reads. To assign V/J genes and CDR3, sequences were annotated against IMGT germline references using PyIR, a Python wrapper for IgBLAST v1.9. Reads with weak V/J assignments (E-value above 1e-6), missing CDR3, stop codons, out-of-frame junctions, or ambiguous translated residues were removed. A V3J clonotype was defined by an identical inferred V gene, J gene, and CDR3 amino acid sequence. Percentage overlap between repertoires was computed as shared unique clonotypes divided by the size of the smaller repertoire. Richness of each repertoire was evaluated using RTK rarefaction, the Chao1 estimator, and Recon v2.1 estimates of unobserved clonotypes. For all TCRbeta clonotypes obtained by the gDNA method from four donors, generation probabilities were computed with OLGA. TCRdb's version of the immuneACCESS table is confined to in-frame rearrangements and falls short of the full clone set. An unresolved V gene accounts for under half of the shortfall where checked; the remainder is of unknown origin. V and J calls and clone size are those listed in that table; D and trimming were worked out from the DNA. The sample table lists under 2.5 million clones, around 93% of them with a count of one. Of the sample, roughly 0.34% is held by the ten largest clones.

The donors were healthy, HIV-negative adults who had no recently reported acute infections or vaccinations. Every donor was a Caucasian adult residing in Nashville, Tennessee, USA. CD4+ T cells were enriched through magnetic negative selection, after which naive cells were positively selected on CD45RA and the remaining negative fraction served as the memory subset. Blood was collected by leukapheresis, and PBMCs were isolated by Ficoll-Histopaque density gradient centrifugation and then cryopreserved in liquid nitrogen vapor phase. Analytical flow cytometry was used to check the purity and quantity of each magnetically sorted T cell population. Genomic DNA was isolated from every sorted fraction and measured by UV absorbance on a Nanodrop 2000c.

The source material was naive CD4+ T cells from PBMCs. What the cell subset or site label conveys for this sample: CD45RA+ positively selected. The chain is made from TRBV11-1 and TRBJ2-3, with no confident D gene call. The source of this sequence is a young man in good health. Some clones in this sample may be carry-over from other donors' samples. This receptor has the CDR3 CASSRHARDTQYF. The nucleotide sequence is TGTGCCAGCAGCAGACATGCGAGAGATACGCAGTATTTT.